Listed below are T cell receptor beta chains from one sample, sequenced in a study of T-cell reconstitution after alpha-beta-depleted transplantation in children. Each CDR3 protein gets one entry after TCRdb re-called the PCR reads with MiXCR. Among nearly 350,000 distinct CDR3 sequences listed, about 16% were seen once. The specimen comprised PBMCs, mostly from graft donor cells, sampled 360 days after TCRalphabeta/CD19-depleted stem cell transplant. The source is a male patient under 10 years old who had a stem cell transplant for acute lymphoblastic leukemia, so the T cells may come from the graft donor. Each CDR3 is given without its conserved first and last residue. Each record gives: J gene, V gene, clone size, CDR3 protein. Size tells how often a clone was seen (once, few, many) or the class of an expanded clone, and some rows leave it out.

TRBJ2-7 | TRBV4-3 | few | ASSQEPRSYEQY
TRBJ2-3 | TRBV4-2 | - | ASSQGLAGGVGTDTQY
TRBJ2-1 | TRBV3-1 | - | ASSQPSTSVDEQF
TRBJ2-1 | TRBV4-2 | - | AAGGRGLAGVNEQF
TRBJ1-6 | TRBV7-2 | many | ASSLSGSSYNSPLH
TRBJ2-2 | TRBV7-9 | - | ASSVSTGSSGELF
TRBJ1-2 | TRBV14 | - | ASSSRTGHYYGYT
TRBJ2-5 | TRBV29-1 | many | SVGPAARTQY
TRBJ1-1 | TRBV29-1 | - | SPKLSDSKRNTEAF
TRBJ2-5 | TRBV12-3/TRBV12-4 | few | ASSLVGGGETQY
TRBJ2-5 | TRBV4-2 | - | ASSQVSDLETQY
TRBJ2-4 | TRBV20-1 | - | SARVGGVKNIQY
TRBJ2-1 | TRBV28 | few | ASSLHTGTGEQF
TRBJ2-2 | TRBV6-5 | few | ASSYRWDGTGELF
TRBJ2-3 | TRBV12-3/TRBV12-4 | many | ASTRLAGGSDTQY
TRBJ2-7 | TRBV5-5 | many | ASSRPTHKDYEQY
TRBJ1-4 | TRBV4-3 | many | ASSQDRYVGEKLF
TRBJ2-5 | TRBV10-3 | many | AISESALIETQY
TRBJ1-2 | TRBV5-1 | few | ASSFTGLDYGYT
TRBJ1-1 | TRBV12-3/TRBV12-4 | many | ASSLQGLRYTEAF
TRBJ2-5 | TRBV7-9 | - | ASSPWGREETQY
TRBJ2-1 | TRBV7-7 | many | ASSPQGRSEQF
TRBJ2-2 | TRBV5-5 | - | ASSLALWTKGTGELF
TRBJ1-1 | TRBV4-3 | many | ASSLRDSLHTEAF
TRBJ1-6 | TRBV6-1 | - | ASSPGAGNSPLH
TRBJ2-5 | TRBV3-1 | few | ASSQRDFLKETQY
TRBJ2-7 | TRBV7-3 | many | ASSLKAGGLLSPVLSYEQY
TRBJ2-7 | TRBV4-3 | few | ASSQLAGGLSYEQY
TRBJ2-3 | TRBV20-1 | - | SASWLPPGLAGGTTDTQY
TRBJ2-3 | TRBV29-1 | few | SVLTLAITQY
TRBJ2-2 | TRBV2 | few | ASSVAGGAGELF
TRBJ2-3 | TRBV10-2 | - | ASTRSDTQY
TRBJ1-3 | TRBV12-3/TRBV12-4 | few | ASSSPDRDSGNTIY
TRBJ1-6 | TRBV7-8 | few | ASSLESYNSPLH
TRBJ2-2 | TRBV14 | few | ASSQDAGLTGELF
TRBJ1-6 | TRBV6-1 | - | ASSRDRGTSPLH
TRBJ2-5 | TRBV5-1 | - | ASSLDREVETQY
TRBJ2-1 | TRBV12-3/TRBV12-4 | many | ASSPLYNEQF
TRBJ2-1 | TRBV4-3 | - | ASSQVVLAGAPGQF
TRBJ2-7 | TRBV4-3 | - | ASSHLLAGVYEQY
TRBJ1-3 | TRBV18 | few | ASSPSTPHRSGNTIY
TRBJ1-4 | TRBV7-8 | - | ASSWYRGRTNEKLF
TRBJ2-3 | TRBV28 | - | ASAAGWGTDTQY